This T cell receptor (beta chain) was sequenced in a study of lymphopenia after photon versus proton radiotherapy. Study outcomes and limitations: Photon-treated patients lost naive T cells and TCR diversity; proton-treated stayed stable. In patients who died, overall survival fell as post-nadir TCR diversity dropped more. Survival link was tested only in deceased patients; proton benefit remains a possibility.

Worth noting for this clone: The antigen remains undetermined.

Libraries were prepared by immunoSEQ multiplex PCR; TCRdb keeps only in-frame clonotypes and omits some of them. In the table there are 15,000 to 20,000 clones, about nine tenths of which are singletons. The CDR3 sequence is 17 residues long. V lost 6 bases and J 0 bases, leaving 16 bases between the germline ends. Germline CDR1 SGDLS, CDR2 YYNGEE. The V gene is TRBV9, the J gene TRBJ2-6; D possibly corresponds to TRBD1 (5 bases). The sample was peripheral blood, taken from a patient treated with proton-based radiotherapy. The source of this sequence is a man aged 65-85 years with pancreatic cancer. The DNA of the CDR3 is TGTGCCAGCACCGACAGCACCCACCTCTCTGGGGCCAACGTCCTGACTTTC. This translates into CASTDSTHLSGANVLTF.